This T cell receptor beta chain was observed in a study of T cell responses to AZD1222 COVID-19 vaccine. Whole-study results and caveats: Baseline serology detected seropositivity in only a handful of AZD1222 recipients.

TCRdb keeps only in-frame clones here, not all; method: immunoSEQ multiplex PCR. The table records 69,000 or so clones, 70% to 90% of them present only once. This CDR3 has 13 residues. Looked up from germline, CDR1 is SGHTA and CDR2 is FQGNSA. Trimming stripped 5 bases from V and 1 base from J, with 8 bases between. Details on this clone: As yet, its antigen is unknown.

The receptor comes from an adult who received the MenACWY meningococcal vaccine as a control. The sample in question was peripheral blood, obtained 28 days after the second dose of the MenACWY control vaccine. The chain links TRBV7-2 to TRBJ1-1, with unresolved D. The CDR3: CASSVPQNTEAFF. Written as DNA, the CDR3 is TGTGCCAGCAGCGTCCCCCAGAACACTGAAGCTTTCTTT. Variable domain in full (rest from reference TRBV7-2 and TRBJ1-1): GAGVSQSPSNKVTEKGKDVELRCDPISGHTALYWYRQSLGQGLEFLIYFQGNSAPDKSGLPSDRFSAERTGGSVSTLTIQRTQQEDSAVYLCASSVPQNTEAFFGQGTRLTVV.